The clone carrying this T cell receptor (beta chain) was detected a few times. Its antigen is not known. Trimming took 6 bases from V and 9 from J, leaving 18 bases between them. Germline V gene sequence: CDR1 SNHLY, CDR2 FYNNEI. This CDR3 is 13 amino acids long. These data are taken from a study of T cells after yellow fever vaccination. Study-level results: Though it reached lower strength, the secondary response hit its peak faster, day 5 versus 15.

5'RACE template switching produced TCR cDNA carrying a universal primer site and UMIs. Each CDR3 protein is one row after TCRdb ran MiXCR on the 5' RACE reads. The data contain some 390,000 distinct CDR3 sequences, 6% to 8% of them singletons. The specimen comprised PBMCs, sampled 5 days after the yellow fever booster vaccination. This sequence was found in a man in his thirties or forties who received the YFV17D yellow fever vaccine. The rearrangement links TRBV2 to TRBJ2-7, with unresolved D. CDR3 amino acids: CASSGEVSTAQYF. In nucleotides, the CDR3 is TGTGCCAGCAGCGGAGAGGTATCTACTGCGCAGTACTTC.